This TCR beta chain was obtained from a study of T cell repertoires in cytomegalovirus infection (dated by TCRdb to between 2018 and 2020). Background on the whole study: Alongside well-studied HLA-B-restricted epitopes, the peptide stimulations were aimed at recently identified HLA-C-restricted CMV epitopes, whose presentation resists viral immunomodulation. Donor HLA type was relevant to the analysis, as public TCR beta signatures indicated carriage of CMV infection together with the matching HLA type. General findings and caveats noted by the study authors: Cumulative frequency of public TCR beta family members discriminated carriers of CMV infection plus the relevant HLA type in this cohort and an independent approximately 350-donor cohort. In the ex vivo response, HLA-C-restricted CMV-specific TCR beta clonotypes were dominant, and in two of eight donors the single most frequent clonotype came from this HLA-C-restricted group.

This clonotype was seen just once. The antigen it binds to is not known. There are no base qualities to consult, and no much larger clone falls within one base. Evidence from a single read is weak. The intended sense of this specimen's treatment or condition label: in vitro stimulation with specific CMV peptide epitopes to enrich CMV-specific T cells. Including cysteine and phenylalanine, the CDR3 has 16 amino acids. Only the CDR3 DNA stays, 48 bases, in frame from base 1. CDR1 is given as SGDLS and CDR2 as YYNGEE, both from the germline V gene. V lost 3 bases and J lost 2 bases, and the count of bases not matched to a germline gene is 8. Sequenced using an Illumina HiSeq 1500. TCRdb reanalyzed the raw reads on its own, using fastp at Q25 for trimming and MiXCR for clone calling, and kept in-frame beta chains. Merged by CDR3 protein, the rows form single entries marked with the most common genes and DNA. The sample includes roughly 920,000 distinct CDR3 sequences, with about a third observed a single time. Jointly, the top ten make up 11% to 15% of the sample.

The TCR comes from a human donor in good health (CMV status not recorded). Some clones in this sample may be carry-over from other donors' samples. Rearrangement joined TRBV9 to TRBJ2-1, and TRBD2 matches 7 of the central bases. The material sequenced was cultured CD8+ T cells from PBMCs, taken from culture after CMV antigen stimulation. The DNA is TGTGCCAGCAGCGCCCCTTCGGGGGGTACCTACAATGAGCAGTTCTTC. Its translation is CASSAPSGGTYNEQFF.